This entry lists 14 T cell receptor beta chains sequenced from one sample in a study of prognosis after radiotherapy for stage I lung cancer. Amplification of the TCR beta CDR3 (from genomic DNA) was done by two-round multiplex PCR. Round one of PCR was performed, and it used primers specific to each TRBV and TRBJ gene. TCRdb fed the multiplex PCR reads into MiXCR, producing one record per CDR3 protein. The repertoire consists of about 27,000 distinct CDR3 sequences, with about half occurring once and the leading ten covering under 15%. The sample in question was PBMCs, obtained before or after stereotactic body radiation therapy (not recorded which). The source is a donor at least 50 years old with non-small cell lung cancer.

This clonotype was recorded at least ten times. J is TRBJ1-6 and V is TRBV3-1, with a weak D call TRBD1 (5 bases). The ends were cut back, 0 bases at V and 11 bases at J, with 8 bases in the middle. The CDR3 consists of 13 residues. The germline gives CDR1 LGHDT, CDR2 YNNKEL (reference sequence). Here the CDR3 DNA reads TGTGCCAGCAGCCAAGACCCGGGGGCACCCCTCCACTTT. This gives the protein CASSQDPGAPLHF.

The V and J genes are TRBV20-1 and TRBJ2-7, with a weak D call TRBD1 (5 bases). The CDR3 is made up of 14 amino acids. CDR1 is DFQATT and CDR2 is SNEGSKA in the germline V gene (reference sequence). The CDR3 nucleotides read TGCAGCGCCCTACCTGGACACGGATATTACGAGCAGTACTTC. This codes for CSALPGHGYYEQYF.

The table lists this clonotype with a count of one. The CDR3 region is CASSLVYNEQFF. DNA of the CDR3: TGTGCCAGCAGCTTAGTTTACAATGAGCAGTTCTTC. The rearrangement joins TRBV7-8 to TRBJ2-1; D gene uncertain. The CDR3 contains 12 residues. The germline V and J ends were trimmed by 1 base and 4 bases, with 2 bases remaining between them. CDR1 is SGHVS, CDR2 FQNEAQ, per germline.

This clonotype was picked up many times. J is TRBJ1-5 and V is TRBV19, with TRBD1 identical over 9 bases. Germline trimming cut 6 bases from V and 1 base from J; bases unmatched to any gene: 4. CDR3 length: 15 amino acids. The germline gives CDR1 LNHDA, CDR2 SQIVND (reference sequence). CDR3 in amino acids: CASRAGTGSNQPQHF. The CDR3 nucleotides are TGTGCCAGTAGAGCCGGGACAGGGAGCAATCAGCCCCAGCATTTT. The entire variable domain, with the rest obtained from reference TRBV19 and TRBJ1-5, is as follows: DGGITQSPKYLFRKEGQNVTLSCEQNLNHDAMYWYRQDPGQGLRLIYYSQIVNDFQKGDIAEGYSVSREKKESFPLTVTSAQKNPTAFYLCASRAGTGSNQPQHFGDGTRLSIL.

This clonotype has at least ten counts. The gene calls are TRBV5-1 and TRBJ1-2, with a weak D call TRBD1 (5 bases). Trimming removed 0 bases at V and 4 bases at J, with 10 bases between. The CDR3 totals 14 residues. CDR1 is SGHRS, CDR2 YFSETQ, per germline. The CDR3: CASSLGGPVYGYTF. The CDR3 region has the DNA TGCGCCAGCAGCTTGGGGGGACCTGTCTATGGCTACACCTTC.

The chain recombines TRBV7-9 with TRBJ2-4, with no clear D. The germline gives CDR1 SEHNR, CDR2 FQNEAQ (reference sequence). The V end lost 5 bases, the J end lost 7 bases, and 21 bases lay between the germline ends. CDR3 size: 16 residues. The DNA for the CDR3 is TGTGCCAGCAGCACCCACGGGCCTCGGCAGAAGAACATTCAGTACTTC. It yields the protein CASSTHGPRQKNIQYF.

The DNA of the CDR3 is TGTGCCAGTAGGGTCGGGAGCTCCTACGAGCAGTACTTC. Translating it yields CASRVGSSYEQYF. This sequence joins TRBV19 and TRBJ2-7, with a possible D match to TRBD2 (6 bases). Trimming removed 6 bases from V and 0 bases from J, with 9 bases in between. The CDR3 loop spans 13 amino acids. The V gene's germline CDR1 is LNHDA and CDR2 SQIVND (reference sequence).

CDR3 sequence reads: CASRTTRSDTDTQYF. CDR3 in DNA: TGTGCCAGCAGGACGACTAGATCGGACACAGATACGCAGTATTTT. J is TRBJ2-3 and V is TRBV12-3 or TRBV12-4; D is possibly TRBD2 (6 bases). V dropped 6 bases and J dropped 2 bases, with 15 bases sitting between them. The CDR3 runs 15 residues.

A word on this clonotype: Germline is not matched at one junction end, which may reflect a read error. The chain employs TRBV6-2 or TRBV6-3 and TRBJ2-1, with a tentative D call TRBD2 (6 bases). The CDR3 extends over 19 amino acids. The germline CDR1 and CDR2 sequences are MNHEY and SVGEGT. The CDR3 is CASIYNPAGWASSYNEQFF. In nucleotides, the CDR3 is TGTGCCAGCATTTACAACCCGGCGGGATGGGCCAGCTCCTACAATGAGCAGTTCTTC.

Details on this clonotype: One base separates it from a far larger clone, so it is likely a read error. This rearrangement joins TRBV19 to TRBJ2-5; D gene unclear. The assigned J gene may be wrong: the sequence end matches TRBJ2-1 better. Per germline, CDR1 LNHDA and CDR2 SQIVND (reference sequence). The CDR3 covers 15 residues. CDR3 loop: CASSIGPVPHNEQFF. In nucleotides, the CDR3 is TGTGCCAGTAGTATTGGCCCCGTACCCCACAATGAGCAGTTCTTC.

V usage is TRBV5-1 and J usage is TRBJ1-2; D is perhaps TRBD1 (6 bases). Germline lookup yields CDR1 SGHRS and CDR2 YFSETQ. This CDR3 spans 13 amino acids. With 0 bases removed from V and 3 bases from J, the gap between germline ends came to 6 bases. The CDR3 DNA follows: TGCGCCAGCAGCTTGGCAGGGGACTATGGCTACACCTTC. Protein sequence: CASSLAGDYGYTF.

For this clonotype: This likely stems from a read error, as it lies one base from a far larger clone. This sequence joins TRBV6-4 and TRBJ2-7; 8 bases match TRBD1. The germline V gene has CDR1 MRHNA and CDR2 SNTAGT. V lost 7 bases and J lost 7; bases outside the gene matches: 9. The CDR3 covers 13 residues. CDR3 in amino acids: CASIRRTGSEQYF. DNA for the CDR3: TGTGCCAGCATTAGAAGGACAGGGAGTGAGCAGTACTTC.

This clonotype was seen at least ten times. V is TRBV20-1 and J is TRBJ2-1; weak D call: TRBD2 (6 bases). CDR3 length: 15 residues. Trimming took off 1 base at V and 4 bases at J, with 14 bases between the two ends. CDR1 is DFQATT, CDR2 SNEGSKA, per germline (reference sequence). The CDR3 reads CSARVWAGTYNEQFF. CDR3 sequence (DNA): TGCAGTGCTAGAGTGTGGGCGGGGACGTACAATGAGCAGTTCTTC.

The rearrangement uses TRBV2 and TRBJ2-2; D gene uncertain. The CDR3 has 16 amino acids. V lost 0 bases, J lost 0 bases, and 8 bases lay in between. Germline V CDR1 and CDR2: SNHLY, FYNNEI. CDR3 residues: CASSEAPISNTGELFF. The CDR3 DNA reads TGTGCCAGCAGTGAAGCGCCCATATCGAACACCGGGGAGCTGTTTTTT.